This T cell receptor beta chain was sequenced for a study of T cell responses to AZD1222 COVID-19 vaccine. This CDR3 region has 18 residues. Per the germline V gene, CDR1 is SGHTA and CDR2 is FQGTGA. Trimming took 2 bases from V and 1 from J; bases not matched to a gene: 4. Method: immunoSEQ multiplex PCR; TCRdb's copy keeps in-frame clones and lacks some. The sample holds roughly 150,000 clones; around 84% are singletons and the top ten take approximately 4%. Study conclusions and caveats: At 160-218 and 743-854, vaccine-associated CD4 TCRs were dominant, and they spanned spike. A reported finding is that nearly half of spike-specific TCRs target unmutated variant regions. In a largely white British group with more females than males, clonal diversity was possibly underestimated.

As for this clone: Its specificity is not known.

This chain uses TRBV7-3 with TRBJ2-3; the match to TRBD2 covers 15 bases. The TCR comes from an adult in good health. The source material was peripheral blood, sampled on day 0 of AZD1222 vaccination. The CDR3 loop is CASSLFGTSGGRTDTQYF. CDR3 sequence (DNA): TGTGCCAGCAGCTTATTTGGGACTAGCGGGGGGCGCACAGATACGCAGTATTTT.